The clone carrying this T cell receptor beta chain was counted a few times. Its antigen is not known. This sequence may be a read error, since a much larger clone differs from it by one base. CDR1 is SGHNT and CDR2 is YYREEE in the germline V gene (reference sequence). CDR3 size: 14 residues. The V gene lost 0 bases and the J gene lost 8 bases, with 11 bases spanning the gap. MiXCR was run by TCRdb on the reads, yielding one entry per CDR3 protein. The repertoire holds 550,000 to 850,000 distinct CDR3 sequences, with around 30% as singletons. These data are taken from a study of T cell repertoires in cytomegalovirus infection. Study-wide background: HLA-B-restricted CMV epitopes that are well studied, plus recently identified HLA-C-restricted ones, were used by the study. It was the public TCR beta signatures that indicated both CMV infection and matching HLA type.

The sample consisted of cultured PBMCs, taken from culture after CMV antigen stimulation. The receptor comes from a human donor in good health (CMV status not recorded). Some clones in this sample may be carry-over from other donors' samples. The V and J genes are TRBV5-4 and TRBJ1-4; D possibly corresponds to TRBD1 (6 bases). The CDR3 here is CASSLDREGEKLFF. The CDR3 coding sequence is TGTGCCAGCAGCTTGGACAGGGAAGGAGAAAAACTGTTTTTT.